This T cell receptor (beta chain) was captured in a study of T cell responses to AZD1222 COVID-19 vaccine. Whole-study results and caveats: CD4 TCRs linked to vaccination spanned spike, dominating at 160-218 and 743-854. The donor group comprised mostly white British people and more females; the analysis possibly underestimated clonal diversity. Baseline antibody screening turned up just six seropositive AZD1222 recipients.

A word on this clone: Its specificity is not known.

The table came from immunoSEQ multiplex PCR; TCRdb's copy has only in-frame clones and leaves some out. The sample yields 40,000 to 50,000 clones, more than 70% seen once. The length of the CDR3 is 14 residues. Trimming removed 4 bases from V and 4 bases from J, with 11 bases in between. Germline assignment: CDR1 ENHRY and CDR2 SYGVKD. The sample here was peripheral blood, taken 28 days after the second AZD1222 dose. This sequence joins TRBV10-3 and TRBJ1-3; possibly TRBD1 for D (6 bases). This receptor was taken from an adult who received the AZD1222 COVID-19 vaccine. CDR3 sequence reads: CAISGQAGGNTIYF. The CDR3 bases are TGTGCCATCAGTGGACAGGCGGGGGGAAACACCATATATTTT.